These 20 T cell receptor beta chains originate from one sample sequenced in a study of naive and memory T cell subsets. Two oligonucleotides, mixed equimolar, formed the beta constant-region primer covering TRBC1 and TRBC2. The ligated cDNA underwent four PCR rounds using SP2 and nested alpha and beta constant-region primers. TCRdb itself ran the UMI-ligation and nested PCR reads through MiXCR, one entry per CDR3 protein. The table shows around 110,000 distinct CDR3 sequences, with about 36% occurring only once. Source material: central memory CD4+ T cells from blood. Receptors originate from a human donor in good health.

The chain recombines TRBV7-8 with TRBJ1-4; no reliable D call. The CDR3 sequence is 15 residues long. Germline V CDR1 and CDR2: SGHVS, FQNEAQ. V was trimmed by 6 bases and J by 4 bases, leaving 15 bases between them. The CDR3 bases are TGTGCCAGCAGTACCGGTGGTCATGGTAATGAAAAACTGTTTTTT. Protein: CASSTGGHGNEKLFF.

This clonotype has a handful of counts. The rearrangement uses TRBV7-9 and TRBJ1-5, with D tentatively TRBD1 (6 bases). Germline-derived CDR1 and CDR2 are SEHNR and FQNEAQ (reference sequence). This CDR3 is 14 amino acids long. Trimming pared 5 bases from V and 3 bases from J, leaving 11 bases between. CDR3 in DNA: TGTGCCAGCAGCCGCACAGGGAACAATCAGCCCCAGCATTTT. It codes for CASSRTGNNQPQHF.

This clonotype was seen more than once but under ten times. This chain connects TRBV24-1 to TRBJ2-4; possible D gene TRBD2, 5 bases. Germline assignment: CDR1 KGHDR and CDR2 SFDVKD. CDR3 length equals 14 residues. Trimming pared 4 bases from V and 7 bases from J, leaving 13 bases between. CDR3 sequence reads: CATSDPGRGNIQYF. DNA for the CDR3: TGTGCCACCAGTGACCCGGGGAGAGGGAACATTCAGTACTTC.

The J gene is TRBJ2-1, the V gene TRBV20-1, with D possibly matching TRBD2 (6 bases). The CDR3 runs 16 residues. Between the trimmed V and J ends, which lost 0 bases and 0 bases, there was a span of 12 bases. Germline V gives CDR1 DFQATT, CDR2 SNEGSKA (reference sequence). The CDR3 region is CSARDPGGSSYNEQFF. CDR3 nucleotide sequence: TGCAGTGCTAGAGATCCCGGAGGGAGCTCCTACAATGAGCAGTTCTTC.

V and J are TRBV28 and TRBJ2-7; D not certain. This CDR3 has 12 residues. The V and J ends lost 2 bases and 7 bases respectively, with 9 bases between them. From germline, CDR1 is MDHEN and CDR2 SYDVKM. This CDR3 is CASSLGPREQYF. The CDR3, as DNA: TGTGCCAGCAGTTTAGGTCCCAGGGAGCAGTACTTC.

This chain connects TRBV5-5 to TRBJ1-2; perhaps TRBD1 as D (6 bases). This CDR3 is 16 amino acids long. Trimming cost V 4 bases and J 8 bases, with 24 bases left between them. CDR1 and CDR2 from the germline V gene are SGHKS and YYEKEE (reference sequence). CDR3 DNA: TGTGCCAGCAGCCGGGGCCTAGGGGCAGGGGTAGGCGGCTACACCTTC. Its translation: CASSRGLGAGVGGYTF.

The gene calls are TRBV7-6 and TRBJ2-6; D is unresolved. The V end lost 5 bases, the J end lost 0 bases, and 17 bases lay between the germline ends. The CDR3 sequence is 18 residues long. Germline V gene lookup returns CDR1 SGHVS and CDR2 FNYEAQ. The CDR3 here is CASSPGPPTSSGANVLTF. Written as DNA, the CDR3 is TGTGCCAGCAGCCCAGGACCGCCTACGAGCTCTGGGGCCAACGTCCTGACTTTC.

This clonotype was recorded a few times. This chain joins TRBV9 and TRBJ2-1, with 13 bases that match TRBD2. Looked up from germline, CDR1 is SGDLS and CDR2 is YYNGEE. The CDR3 has 18 residues. V shed 0 bases and J 6 bases; nucleotides not matched to a gene: 9. CDR3 amino acids: CASSVAPVGTSGANEQFF. CDR3 bases: TGTGCCAGCAGCGTAGCTCCGGTTGGGACTAGCGGGGCCAATGAGCAGTTCTTC.

CDR3 nucleotide sequence: TGTGCCAGCAGCTTAGTCTGGCGGGACGAGCAGTACTTC. Translated: CASSLVWRDEQYF. The V call is TRBV7-2, the J call TRBJ2-7; D may be TRBD2 (5 bases). The germline V gene encodes CDR1 SGHTA and CDR2 FQGNSA. CDR3 length equals 13 residues. V dropped 1 base and J dropped 5 bases, with 9 bases sitting between them.

In this sample, this clonotype turned up a few times. The chain uses TRBV20-1 and TRBJ2-3, with D perhaps TRBD1 or TRBD2 (6 bases each). With 5 bases removed from V and 14 bases from J, the gap between germline ends came to 17 bases. Germline values: CDR1 DFQATT, CDR2 SNEGSKA (reference sequence). The CDR3 consists of 11 residues. CDR3 protein: CSASTGPSAYF. CDR3 coding DNA: TGCAGTGCTTCGACAGGTCCTAGCGCGTATTTT.

This clonotype was seen a handful of times. The rearrangement joins TRBV7-2 to TRBJ2-2; 8 nucleotides line up with TRBD2. Germline CDR1 is SGHTA and CDR2 is FQGNSA. With 4 bases clipped from V and 5 bases from J, the junction kept 6 bases outside the gene matches. This CDR3 is 15 amino acids long. The CDR3 DNA follows: TGTGCCAGCAGCTCAAGCGGGAGTAAGACCGGGGAGCTGTTTTTT. It codes for CASSSSGSKTGELFF.

This clonotype showed up just a few times. V usage is TRBV29-1 and J usage is TRBJ1-4; D is unresolved. With 1 base removed from V and 5 bases from J, the gap between germline ends came to 11 bases. Germline V gives CDR1 SQVTM, CDR2 ANQGSEA. The CDR3 has 14 amino acids. CDR3 sequence (DNA): TGCAGCGTTGAAGCTCCAGGTTCCAATGAAAAACTGTTTTTT. This encodes CSVEAPGSNEKLFF. The whole variable domain, remainder taken from reference TRBV29-1 and TRBJ1-4, is SAVISQKPSRDICQRGTSLTIQCQVDSQVTMMFWYRQQPGQSLTLIATANQGSEATYESGFVIDKFPISRPNLTFSTLTVSNMSPEDSSIYLCSVEAPGSNEKLFFGSGTQLSVL.

The chain uses TRBV28 and TRBJ2-5; D call uncertain. The CDR3 has 12 amino acids. The germline gives CDR1 MDHEN, CDR2 SYDVKM. Between the trimmed V and J ends, which lost 7 bases and 6 bases, there was a span of 12 bases. The CDR3 DNA reads as TGTGCCAGCACCATTGGCAAGAAGACCCAGTACTTC. Amino acid sequence: CASTIGKKTQYF. Combining the CDR3 with reference TRBV28 and TRBJ2-5 gives the whole variable domain DVKVTQSSRYLVKRTGEKVFLECVQDMDHENMFWYRQDPGLGLRLIYFSYDVKMKEKGDIPEGYSVSREKKERFSLILESASTNQTSMYLCASTIGKKTQYFGPGTRLLVL.

The rearrangement links TRBV5-1 to TRBJ2-5; the D is unclear. CDR1 SGHRS and CDR2 YFSETQ come from the germline V gene. V was shortened by 2 bases and J by 5 bases, with 10 bases between the two germline ends. The CDR3 is 13 residues long. The CDR3 region is CASSFGSTETQYF. The CDR3 DNA follows: TGCGCCAGCAGCTTTGGTAGTACTGAGACCCAGTACTTC.

This sequence joins TRBV7-2 and TRBJ1-5; no firm D call. This CDR3 has 14 residues. V was clipped by 3 bases and J by 0 bases, with 6 bases between them. Germline V gene data show CDR1 as SGHTA and CDR2 as FQGNSA. In DNA, the CDR3 is TGTGCCAGCAGCTTCCAGAATAGCAATCAGCCCCAGCATTTT. Translation: CASSFQNSNQPQHF.

This clonotype is classed as medium-sized. The chain couples TRBV2 to TRBJ1-1; 7 bases agree with TRBD1. The CDR3 is 18 residues long. Trimming at V came to 6 bases and at J to 1 base, leaving 17 bases not matched to a gene. Germline CDR1 reads SNHLY; CDR2 reads FYNNEI. CDR3 sequence reads: CASSRDAGTVTRNTEAFF. CDR3 nucleotides: TGTGCCAGCAGCCGAGACGCCGGGACAGTTACTAGGAACACTGAAGCTTTCTTT.

The CDR3 is CASSVGVSTGGNYGYTF. The DNA for the CDR3 is TGTGCCAGCAGCGTAGGGGTCTCGACCGGGGGGAACTATGGCTACACCTTC. The chain couples TRBV9 to TRBJ1-2, with D possibly being TRBD1 (5 bases). Trimming shortened V by 0 bases and J by 2 bases, and 17 bases separated the two germline ends. Germline V CDR1 and CDR2: SGDLS, YYNGEE. The CDR3 is 17 residues long.

This clonotype was seen repeatedly, ten times or more. The gene calls are TRBV11-2 and TRBJ2-3; TRBD2 matches at 7 bases. In germline, CDR1 is SGHAT, CDR2 FQNNGV. The ends lost 2 bases at V and 4 bases at J; junction bases unmatched: 6. The CDR3 runs to 15 residues. The CDR3 DNA sequence: TGTGCCAGCAGCTTACGCGGGAGTAGCGCAGATACGCAGTATTTT. This gives the protein CASSLRGSSADTQYF.

This chain connects TRBV9 to TRBJ1-2; 10 bases agree with TRBD1. This CDR3 has 15 residues. The J segment lost 6 bases and the V segment lost 3 bases, leaving 8 bases of the junction unmatched. Germline V lookup: CDR1 SGDLS, CDR2 YYNGEE. The CDR3 DNA sequence: TGTGCCAGCAGCGGACGGACAGGGGGAAGGGATGGCTACACCTTC. The encoded protein is CASSGRTGGRDGYTF.

This chain connects TRBV29-1 to TRBJ1-2; no firm D call. Germline V gene lookup returns CDR1 SQVTM and CDR2 ANQGSEA. This CDR3 is built from 13 residues. The V end was cut by 2 bases, the J end by 0 bases, with 7 bases between. The CDR3 DNA sequence: TGCAGCGTTGAACACAGTACTAACTATGGCTACACCTTC. Protein sequence: CSVEHSTNYGYTF.